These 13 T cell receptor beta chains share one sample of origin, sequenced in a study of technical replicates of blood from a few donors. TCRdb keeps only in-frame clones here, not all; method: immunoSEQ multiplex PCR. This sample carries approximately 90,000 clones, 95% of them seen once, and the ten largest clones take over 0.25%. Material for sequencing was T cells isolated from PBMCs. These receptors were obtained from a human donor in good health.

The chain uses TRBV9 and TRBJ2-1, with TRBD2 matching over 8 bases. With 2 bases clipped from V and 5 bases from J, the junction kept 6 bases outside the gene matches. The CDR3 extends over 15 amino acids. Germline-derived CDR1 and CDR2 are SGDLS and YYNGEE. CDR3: CASSVRTSPNNEQFF. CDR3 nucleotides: TGTGCCAGCAGCGTGCGGACTAGCCCAAACAATGAGCAGTTCTTC.

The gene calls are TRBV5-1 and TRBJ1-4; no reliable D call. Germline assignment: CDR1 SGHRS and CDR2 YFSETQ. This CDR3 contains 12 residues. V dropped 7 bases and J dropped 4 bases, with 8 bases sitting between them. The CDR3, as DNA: TGCGCCAGCGGGCAGAATAATGAAAAACTGTTTTTT. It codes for CASGQNNEKLFF. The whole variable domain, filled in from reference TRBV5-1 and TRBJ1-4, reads KAGVTQTPRYLIKTRGQQVTLSCSPISGHRSVSWYQQTPGQGLQFLFEYFSETQRNKGNFPGRFSGRQFSNSRSEMNVSTLELGDSALYLCASGQNNEKLFFGSGTQLSVL.

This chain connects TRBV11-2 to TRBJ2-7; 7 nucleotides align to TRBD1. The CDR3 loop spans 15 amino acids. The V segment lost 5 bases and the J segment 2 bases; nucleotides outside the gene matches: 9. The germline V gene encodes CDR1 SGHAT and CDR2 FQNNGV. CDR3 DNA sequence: TGTGCCAGCAGCCCCTCGACAGGGACAACCTACGAGCAGTACTTC. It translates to CASSPSTGTTYEQYF. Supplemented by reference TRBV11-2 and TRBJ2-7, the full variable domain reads EAGVAQSPRYKIIEKRQSVAFWCNPISGHATLYWYQQILGQGPKLLIQFQNNGVVDDSQLPKDRFSAERLKGVDSTLKIQPAKLEDSAVYLCASSPSTGTTYEQYFGPGTRLTVT.

Here the CDR3 reads CAIRAAGGGGEPKETQYF. The CDR3, as DNA: TGTGCCATCAGAGCCGCTGGCGGGGGGGGAGAACCAAAAGAGACCCAGTACTTC. The chain uses TRBV10-3 and TRBJ2-5, with 9 bases fitting TRBD2. J was trimmed by 3 bases and V by 6 bases; bases with no gene match: 17. CDR3 length: 18 amino acids. Germline-derived CDR1 and CDR2 are ENHRY and SYGVKD.

The CDR3 is CASSAGLAGSGELFF. As DNA, the CDR3 is TGTGCCAGCAGCGCGGGACTAGCGGGGTCCGGGGAGCTGTTTTTT. This chain connects TRBV7-8 to TRBJ2-2; 13 nucleotides match TRBD2. CDR1 SGHVS and CDR2 FQNEAQ come from the germline V gene. This CDR3 is 15 amino acids long. V shed 5 bases, J shed 6 bases, and the junction held 3 bases outside the gene matches.

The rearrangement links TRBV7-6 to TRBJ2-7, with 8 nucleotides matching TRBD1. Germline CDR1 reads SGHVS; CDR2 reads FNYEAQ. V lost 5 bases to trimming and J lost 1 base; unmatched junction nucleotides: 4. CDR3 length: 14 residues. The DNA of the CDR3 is TGTGCCAGCAGCCACGGGACAGGATCCTACGAGCAGTACTTC. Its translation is CASSHGTGSYEQYF.

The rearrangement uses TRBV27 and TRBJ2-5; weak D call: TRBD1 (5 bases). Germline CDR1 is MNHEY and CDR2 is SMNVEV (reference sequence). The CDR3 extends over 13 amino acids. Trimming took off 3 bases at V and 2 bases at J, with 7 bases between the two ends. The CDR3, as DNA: TGTGCCAGCAGTTTCCGACAGCAAGAGACCCAGTACTTC. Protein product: CASSFRQQETQYF.

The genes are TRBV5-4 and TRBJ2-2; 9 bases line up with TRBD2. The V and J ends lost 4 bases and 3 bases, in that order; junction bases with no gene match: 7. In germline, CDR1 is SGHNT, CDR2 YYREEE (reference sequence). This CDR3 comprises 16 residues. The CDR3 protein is CASSTRTSDYTGELFF. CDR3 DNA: TGTGCCAGCAGCACCCGGACTAGCGACTACACCGGGGAGCTGTTTTTT. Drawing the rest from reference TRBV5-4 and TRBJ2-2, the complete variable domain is ETGVTQSPTHLIKTRGQQVTLRCSSQSGHNTVSWYQQALGQGPQFIFQYYREEENGRGNFPPRFSGLQFPNYSSELNVNALELDDSALYLCASSTRTSDYTGELFFGEGSRLTVL.

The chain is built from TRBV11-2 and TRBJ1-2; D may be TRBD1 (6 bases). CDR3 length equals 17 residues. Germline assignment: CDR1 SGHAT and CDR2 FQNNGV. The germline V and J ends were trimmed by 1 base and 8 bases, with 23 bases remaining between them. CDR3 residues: CASSLVGAGGGVKGYTF. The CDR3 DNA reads TGTGCCAGCAGCTTAGTAGGGGCTGGGGGGGGCGTAAAGGGCTACACCTTC.

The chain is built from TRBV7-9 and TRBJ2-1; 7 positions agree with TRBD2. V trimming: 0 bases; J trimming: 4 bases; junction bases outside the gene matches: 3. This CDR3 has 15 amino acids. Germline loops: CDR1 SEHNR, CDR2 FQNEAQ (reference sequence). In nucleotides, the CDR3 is TGTGCCAGCAGCTTAGCTACTAGCGTATACAATGAGCAGTTCTTC. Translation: CASSLATSVYNEQFF. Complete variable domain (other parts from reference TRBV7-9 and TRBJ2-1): DTGVSQNPRHKITKRGQNVTFRCDPISEHNRLYWYRQTLGQGPEFLTYFQNEAQLEKSRLLSDRFSAERPKGSFSTLEIQRTEQGDSAMYLCASSLATSVYNEQFFGPGTRLTVL.

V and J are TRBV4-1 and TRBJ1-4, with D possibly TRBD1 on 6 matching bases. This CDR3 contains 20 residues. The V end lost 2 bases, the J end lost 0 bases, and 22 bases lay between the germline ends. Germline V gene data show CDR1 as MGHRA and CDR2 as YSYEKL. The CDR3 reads CASSQLGATPIIATNEKLFF. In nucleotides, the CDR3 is TGCGCCAGCAGCCAATTGGGGGCTACACCGATTATTGCAACTAATGAAAAACTGTTTTTT.

CDR3 loop: CASSVGPLAGGLGDTQYF. CDR3 in DNA: TGTGCCAGCAGCGTAGGACCCCTAGCGGGGGGGCTCGGAGATACGCAGTATTTT. The V gene is TRBV9, the J gene TRBJ2-3; 12 positions match TRBD2. V shed 0 bases and J 5 bases; nucleotides not matched to a gene: 10. Looked up from germline, CDR1 is SGDLS and CDR2 is YYNGEE. CDR3 length: 18 amino acids.

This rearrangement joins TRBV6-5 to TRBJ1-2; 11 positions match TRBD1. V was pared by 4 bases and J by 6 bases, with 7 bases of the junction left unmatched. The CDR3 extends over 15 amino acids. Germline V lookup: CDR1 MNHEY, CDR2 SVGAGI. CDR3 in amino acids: CASSSSGQGENGYTF. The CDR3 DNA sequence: TGTGCCAGCAGTTCCTCGGGACAGGGGGAGAATGGCTACACCTTC.